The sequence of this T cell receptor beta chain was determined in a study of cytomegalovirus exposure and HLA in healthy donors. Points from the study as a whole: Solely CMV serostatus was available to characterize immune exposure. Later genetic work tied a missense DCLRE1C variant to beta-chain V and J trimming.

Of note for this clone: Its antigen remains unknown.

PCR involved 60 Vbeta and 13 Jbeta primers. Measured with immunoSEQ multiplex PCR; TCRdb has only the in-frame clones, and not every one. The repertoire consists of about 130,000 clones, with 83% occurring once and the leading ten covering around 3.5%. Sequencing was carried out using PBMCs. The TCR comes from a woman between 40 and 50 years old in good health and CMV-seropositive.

The CDR3 DNA sequence: TGTGCCTGGAGTAAAGACTTGTCCTACGAGCAGTACTTC. This translates into CAWSKDLSYEQYF. The V call is TRBV30, the J call TRBJ2-7; no clear D. CDR1 and CDR2 from the germline V gene are GTSNPN and SVGIG (reference sequence). The ends were cut back, 2 bases at V and 1 base at J, with 9 bases in the middle. The CDR3 covers 13 residues.